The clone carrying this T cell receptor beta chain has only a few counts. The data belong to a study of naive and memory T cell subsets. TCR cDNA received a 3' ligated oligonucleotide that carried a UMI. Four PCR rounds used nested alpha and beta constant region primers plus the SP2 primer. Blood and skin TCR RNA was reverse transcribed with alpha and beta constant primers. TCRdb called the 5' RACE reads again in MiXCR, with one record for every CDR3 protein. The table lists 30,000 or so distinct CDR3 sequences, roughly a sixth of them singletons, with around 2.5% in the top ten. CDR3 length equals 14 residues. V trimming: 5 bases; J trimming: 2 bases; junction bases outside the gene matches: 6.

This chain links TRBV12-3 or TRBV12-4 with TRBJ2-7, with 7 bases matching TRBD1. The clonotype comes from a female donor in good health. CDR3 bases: TGTGCCAGCAGTGATGGACAGGTCGCCTACGAGCAGTACTTC. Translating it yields CASSDGQVAYEQYF.